The 9 T cell receptor beta chains given below trace back to one sample, sequenced in a study of cytomegalovirus exposure and HLA in healthy donors (dated by TCRdb to 2015 to 2018). Preparation of the library involved the immunoSEQ multiplex PCR assay. A mixture of 60 forward primers for TCR Vbeta segments and 13 reverse primers for TCR Jbeta segments was used in the multiplex PCR. TCRdb obtained this table from immuneACCESS and retained in-frame rearrangements with V and J assigned. These tables miss some clones; where compared with another copy, unresolved V genes account for less than half of the shortfall, and the remainder is unexplained. The sample yields around 120,000 clones; approximately 72% were counted once. The ten top clones hold roughly 31% of the sample. The sample comprised PBMCs. All receptors come from a man in his fifties or sixties in good health and CMV-seropositive.

The chain couples TRBV28 to TRBJ1-1; 10 bases are a match to TRBD1. Trimming took 3 bases from V and 1 from J; bases not matched to a gene: 2. The germline V gene has CDR1 MDHEN and CDR2 SYDVKM. The CDR3 sequence is 15 residues long. For the CDR3, the DNA is TGTGCCAGCAGTTTTGACAGGGGGCCGAACACTGAAGCTTTCTTT. The encoded protein is CASSFDRGPNTEAFF.

This rearrangement joins TRBV7-9 to TRBJ1-4; a weak D match, TRBD1 (6 bases). The V end was cut by 6 bases, the J end by 3 bases, with 11 bases between. Germline loops: CDR1 SEHNR, CDR2 FQNEAQ (reference sequence). The CDR3 is 14 residues long. CDR3 in amino acids: CASRARGPNEKLFF. The CDR3 DNA sequence: TGTGCCAGCAGAGCCAGGGGACCTAATGAAAAACTGTTTTTT.

This clone was found once. The J gene is TRBJ1-2, the V gene TRBV10-3; possible D gene TRBD1, 5 bases. The CDR3 sequence is 12 residues long. Trimming took off 7 bases at V and 7 bases at J, with 13 bases between the two ends. Looked up from germline, CDR1 is ENHRY and CDR2 is SYGVKD. CDR3 in DNA: TGTGCCATCATCGGGACTAAGGGTGGCTACACCTTC. Translated: CAIIGTKGGYTF.

This clone was counted a single time. The genes are TRBV10-2 and TRBJ2-2; D gene unclear. CDR1 is WSHSY and CDR2 is SAAADI in the germline V gene. The CDR3 is 12 amino acids. V was shortened by 4 bases and J by 7 bases, with 7 bases between the two germline ends. DNA of the CDR3: TGCGCCAGCAGTGTTACCGGCGGGGAGCTGTTTTTT. It codes for CASSVTGGELFF.

The chain combines TRBV5-1 with TRBJ2-1; TRBD1 matches at 9 bases. The V segment lost 4 bases and the J segment 2 bases; nucleotides outside the gene matches: 7. The CDR3 is 16 amino acids. Germline V gene data show CDR1 as SGHRS and CDR2 as YFSETQ. The CDR3, as DNA: TGCGCCAGCAGCCCGTCGACAGGGGGTGCCTACAATGAGCAGTTCTTC. Translating gives CASSPSTGGAYNEQFF. Together with reference TRBV5-1 and TRBJ2-1, the CDR3 gives the full variable domain: KAGVTQTPRYLIKTRGQQVTLSCSPISGHRSVSWYQQTPGQGLQFLFEYFSETQRNKGNFPGRFSGRQFSNSRSEMNVSTLELGDSALYLCASSPSTGGAYNEQFFGPGTRLTVL.

V usage is TRBV2 and J usage is TRBJ2-4, with TRBD2 as a possible D gene (6 bases). Germline assignment: CDR1 SNHLY and CDR2 FYNNEI. Trimming stripped 6 bases from V and 8 bases from J, with 14 bases between. The CDR3 is 13 residues long. As DNA, the CDR3 is TGTGCCAGCAGAACGGGGGTTGAGGACATTCAGTACTTC. This translates into CASRTGVEDIQYF.

The genes are TRBV5-4 and TRBJ2-5; 7 nucleotides line up with TRBD1. CDR3 size: 13 residues. In germline, CDR1 is SGHNT, CDR2 YYREEE (reference sequence). V lost 4 bases, J lost 4 bases, and 4 bases stayed unmatched. CDR3 loop: CASSVTGSETQYF. In DNA form, the CDR3 reads TGTGCCAGCAGCGTGACAGGGTCAGAGACCCAGTACTTC.

The V and J genes are TRBV28 and TRBJ1-1, with 7 bases identical to TRBD1. Unmatched junction bases numbered 6, after V lost 6 bases and J lost 11 bases. Germline loops: CDR1 MDHEN, CDR2 SYDVKM. CDR3 length: 11 amino acids. The CDR3 bases are TGTGCCAGCAGATTACAGGGGCCGGCTTTCTTT. Its protein is CASRLQGPAFF.

This rearrangement joins TRBV6-5 to TRBJ2-7, with 9 bases lining up with TRBD1. The CDR3 has 13 residues. Germline CDR1 and CDR2: MNHEY and SVGAGI. With 8 bases clipped from V and 3 bases from J, the junction kept 5 bases outside the gene matches. The CDR3 region is CASETGGDYEQYF. As DNA, the CDR3 is TGTGCCAGCGAGACAGGGGGGGACTACGAGCAGTACTTC.